This record concerns one TCR beta chain sequence. This clone was found a few times. Its antigen specificity is not known. Per-nucleotide qualities are absent, and no much larger clonotype sits a single base away. The sample belongs to a study of cytomegalovirus exposure and HLA in healthy donors (dated by TCRdb to 2017 to 2019). As for the study more broadly: In an earlier analysis of about 560 of the donors, approximately 260 Gb of sequence data and 100 million or so unique TCR beta sequences from some 170 million T cells were reported. Besides the first cohort of more than 650 subjects, a separate validation cohort made up of 120 different subjects was used. Across 300 to 400 genotyped donors of the cohort, an average of about 240,000 unique TCR beta nucleotide sequences per donor were sequenced, and roughly 20% of those sequences were non-productive. All discovery cohort repertoires had been generated using a single sequencing platform. An early release covering some 640 HLA-typed donors comprised about 300 gigabases of sequencing data and around 80 million unique TCR sequences. Donor age, sex, ethnicity and CMV serostatus were collected together with the repertoire data. To predict cytomegalovirus infection status, the study combined high-throughput TCR immunosequencing, statistical association of individual TCRs with disease status, and machine learning. An earlier analysis of some 500 of the donors used high-throughput TCR beta sequencing to judge whether each TCR beta V gene segment behaved as functional or pseudogenic. Typing coverage varied by locus: about 620-630 donors for A, B, C, DRB1 and DQB1; more than 500 for DQA1; around 570 for DPA1; fewer than 480 for DPB1. The study was designed to test whether signatures of past pathogen exposure could be identified by cataloging public T cell receptors. Of the 398 genotyped donors, approximately 80% fell in the genetic ancestry cluster associated with self-reported Caucasian donors. A later genetic analysis took genome-wide SNP genotypes for about three fifths of the 666 donors and used that subset as a discovery cohort. The study profiled the T cell repertoires of some 610 subjects by immunosequencing and related them to cytomegalovirus serostatus. Because of strong linkage in the cohort, 5 or 6 DR-DQ haplotypes were treated as single units for association and clustering. HLA typing covered class I and class II loci at four-digit resolution. Rather than using new phenotypic data, the later analysis identified candidate immune exposures from TCR beta sequences and from how often those sequences occurred across donors. In a later analysis, previously published TCR beta repertoires from several hundred donors were re-analyzed and high-resolution HLA genotyping was added so that TCR occurrence patterns could be studied. On the study overall, not on this receptor specifically: In a later genetic analysis, fewer N-insertions in productive TCRs were reported among donors in an Asian-associated ancestry cluster than the approximately 630-donor mean. According to a later analysis, parvovirus B19, influenza, CMV and Epstein-Barr virus appeared linked to several top co-occurrence clusters. Correlated functional status among segregating V segments might reflect linkage disequilibrium, but an unknown experimental factor could not be ruled out. Strong co-occurrence of HLA alleles, especially DR and DQ, made assigning TCR associations to individual alleles difficult. According to a later analysis, most CMV-associated TCR beta chains appeared to be HLA-restricted, and the HLA associations seemed to be driven largely by CMV exposure. The only immune exposure information available for the cohort was CMV serostatus. Roughly uniform sequencing depth across donors was assumed in presence/absence analyses, although this assumption may not hold. In vitro tests confirmed that a few of the cytomegalovirus-associated TCR beta chains recognize cytomegalovirus antigens. Most TCR sequences were observed very rarely across donors, whereas some public TCRs were present in many individuals. According to a later analysis, TCR association rates differed among HLA loci, with DRB1 alleles showing the most associated TCRs and HLA-C alleles showing the fewest. Some IMGT-functional V segments, including TRBV6-2 and TRBV6-3, could not be distinguished by the 87-base-pair reads and were therefore excluded. Because HLA typing was unavailable for some donors at each locus, only the typed subset was used in association tests. The study listed over 150 TCR beta chains as associated with cytomegalovirus. Over 15 rarely observed V segments, including chromosome 9 orphons, were excluded from the earlier analysis of approximately 500 of the donors because counts were too low. It was suggested by the authors that the approach could potentially be generalized to other disease states and immunological phenotypes. A cluster of highly shared sequence variants was judged likely to be a technical artifact of the sequencing pipeline. In a later analysis, HLA-associated TCR beta chains were found to be more clonally expanded and to have lower generation probabilities than equally common non-associated chains. A further reported finding was that TCR beta sequences accurately predicted the HLA-A and HLA-B alleles for most subjects in the first cohort. In an earlier analysis of about 600 of the donors, most TCR beta V segments appeared in productive rearrangements about 87% or about 30% of the time, broadly matching IMGT annotations. Specific HLA alleles were associated with around 18,000 TCR beta sequences at a false discovery rate of 0.05 in a later analysis. An association between a missense DCLRE1C variant and V-gene and J-gene trimming of TCR beta chains was found in a later genetic analysis and replicated in an independent cohort. In this cohort, only TCR beta chains were sequenced, and detectable features were limited by the absence of alpha or paired-chain data. Cytomegalovirus status was reported to be diagnosed by the classifier with high specificity and sensitivity in both the original and validation cohorts.

Libraries were built with the immunoSEQ multiplex PCR assay. A mixture of 60 forward primers for TCR Vbeta segments and 13 reverse primers for TCR Jbeta segments was used in the multiplex PCR. The CDR3 region of rearranged TCR beta genes was amplified from genomic DNA by a multiplex PCR assay. The Illumina HiSeq System was used to sequence the amplified TCR beta libraries as 87-base-pair reads. Concerning the study's data processing: A later analysis tallied around 87 million unique TCR beta chains across the 666 repertoires, and about 12 million of those chains were shared by two or more donors. To remove PCR and sequencing errors, raw reads were error-corrected and collapsed into unique sequences using a nearest-neighbor algorithm that merged closely related sequences. CDR3 sequences were aligned to IMGT reference sequences to assign V, D and J gene segments. For a sequence to be retained, a match of at least six nucleotides to both a V gene segment and a J gene segment was required. Rearrangements were classified as productive when the CDR3 lacked stop codons and remained in frame with V and J, and all other rearrangements were classified as non-productive. Following IMGT convention, CDR3 was defined as the stretch from the second conserved V-encoded cysteine up to the conserved J-encoded phenylalanine. The earlier analysis of more than 450 of the donors excluded sequences that lacked an unambiguous match to a single V gene segment. In an earlier analysis of 500 to 750 of the donors, V segments were called functional above 56.7% productive rearrangements and were called segregating when the between-donor standard deviation exceeded 5%. A statistical classification framework was developed to diagnose cytomegalovirus status using the catalog of TCR beta chain sequences. A later analysis assigned V and J genes by comparing TCR nucleotide sequences with IMGT/GENE-DB human TR gene sequences. Using the TCRdist pipeline, a later analysis assigned CDR3 sequences along with most-parsimonious VDJ recombination scenarios. A later analysis defined each TCR beta chain by its CDR3 amino acid sequence plus V-gene family, and excluded reads lacking a unique V-gene family. A later analysis removed nearly 600 highly shared, low-generation-probability nucleotide sequences to deal with suspected cross-contamination and a sequencing artifact. In a later analysis, a clonal expansion index for each public chain was calculated from normalized within-repertoire ranks of inferred template counts. Generation probabilities in a later analysis came from a VDJ recombination model fitted to out-of-frame rearrangements, and those results were checked against IGoR. In a later analysis, hypergeometric tests were used to score TCR-TCR, TCR-HLA and TCR-CMV co-occurrence, with a repertoire-size bias correction applied to TCR pairs. False discovery rates were estimated in a later analysis by permuting HLA or CMV assignments 20 times. In a later analysis, co-occurring TCRs were grouped using DBSCAN, and TCRdist sequence similarity was added for clustering within HLA-allele-positive subsets. Repertoires with fewer than 30,000 or more than 120,000 public chains, plus five repertoires with anomalous nucleotide sharing, were excluded from co-occurrence clustering. The immuneACCESS repertoire file appears here via TCRdb, limited to in-frame rearrangements. These files lack a portion of the clones; in checked studies, under half of the deficit traces to unresolved V genes, and the cause of the others is not known. The V and J calls and the clone size are those of that table, but D and trimming were determined from the DNA. The sample yields some 200,000 clones; around 85% were counted once. 3.8% of the sample comes from the top ten.

The CDR3 runs 12 amino acids, cysteine and phenylalanine included. The read is trimmed to its CDR3 DNA, 36 bases read in frame from base 1. The V end loses 4 bases and the J end loses 2 bases, and a stretch of 6 bases separates them. CDR1 and CDR2, looked up from the germline V gene (reference sequence), are SEHNR and FQNEAQ. The cohort was made up of approximately 670 healthy bone marrow donors. Cohort members were all nominally healthy when sampled, although unrecorded immune exposures were likely present. The donor tested CMV seronegative and was one of the 352 seronegative cohort members. A peripheral blood sample was collected from each donor, and TCR beta sequencing was performed on peripheral blood mononuclear cells. Genomic DNA was extracted from the blood cell samples with the Qiagen DNeasy Blood Extraction Kit.

This TCR was sampled from a man aged 50-60 years in good health and CMV-seronegative. Sequencing was performed on PBMCs. The rearranged chain carries TRBV7-9 and TRBJ2-7, with TRBD2 perhaps the D gene, on 5 matching bases. The sequenced DNA is TGTGCCAGCAGCTCCGGGACCTACGAGCAGTACTTC. It specifies CASSSGTYEQYF.